Below, 21 T cell receptor beta chains from the same sample are listed, as sequenced in a study of OX40 agonist ivuxolimab in advanced cancers. Method: immunoSEQ multiplex PCR; TCRdb's copy keeps in-frame clones and lacks some. The sample yields fewer than 70,000 clones, approximately 90% seen once. The sequenced sample was CD4+ or CD8+ T cells sorted from blood, obtained in a trial of the OX40 agonist ivuxolimab. Source of these receptors: an adult with an advanced solid tumor such as melanoma, head and neck, liver or kidney cancer.

The chain recombines TRBV15 with TRBJ2-3, with 10 bases identical to TRBD2. The germline V gene has CDR1 LNHNV and CDR2 YYDKDF (reference sequence). The CDR3 is 17 amino acids. The junction had 9 bases not matched to a gene; V was cut back by 0 bases and J by 6 bases. The CDR3 region has the DNA TGTGCCACCAGCAGAGAGGCAGGAGCGGGAGGGGTGGATACGCAGTATTTT. It yields the protein CATSREAGAGGVDTQYF.

The chain carries TRBV7-9 and TRBJ2-5; unclear D gene. This CDR3 is 11 amino acids long. Germline lookup yields CDR1 SEHNR and CDR2 FQNEAQ (reference sequence). V was clipped by 5 bases and J by 2 bases, with 3 bases between them. CDR3 DNA sequence: TGTGCCAGCAGCCTACAAGAGACCCAGTACTTC. This gives the protein CASSLQETQYF.

The V call is TRBV4-1, the J call TRBJ1-3; D unresolved. Deletions cut 0 bases from V and 0 bases from J, with 18 bases between. This CDR3 has 19 amino acids. Germline V gene sequence: CDR1 MGHRA, CDR2 YSYEKL. The CDR3 loop reads CASSQEGRAGVASGNTIYF. The CDR3 region has the DNA TGCGCCAGCAGCCAAGAAGGGAGGGCAGGTGTCGCCTCTGGAAACACCATATATTTT.

V gene TRBV27 combines with J gene TRBJ1-5; maybe TRBD1 (5 bases). The V and J ends lost 5 bases and 0 bases respectively, with 8 bases between them. Germline lookup yields CDR1 MNHEY and CDR2 SMNVEV (reference sequence). CDR3 length: 14 amino acids. CDR3 DNA: TGTGCCAGCAGTCGGGGGTATAGCAATCAGCCCCAGCATTTT. This translates into CASSRGYSNQPQHF.

V usage is TRBV7-6 and J usage is TRBJ2-5; 7 nucleotides agree with TRBD1. This CDR3 contains 16 residues. CDR1 is SGHVS, CDR2 FNYEAQ, per germline. The V segment lost 2 bases and the J segment 4 bases; nucleotides outside the gene matches: 10. The CDR3 sequence: CASSLLAQGFRETQYF. The CDR3 DNA reads TGTGCCAGCAGCTTACTTGCACAGGGGTTTAGAGAGACCCAGTACTTC.

This chain links TRBV19 with TRBJ2-3; D remains ambiguous. Trimming took 3 bases from V and 2 from J, leaving 9 bases between them. CDR3 size: 14 residues. Germline CDR1 reads LNHDA; CDR2 reads SQIVND (reference sequence). The chain's CDR3 is CASSIRTATDTQYF. In DNA, the CDR3 is TGTGCCAGTAGTATTCGCACAGCCACAGATACGCAGTATTTT.

This clone appeared many times. CDR3 in amino acids: CASSLGATDSYNEQFF. DNA of the CDR3: TGTGCCAGCAGCTTAGGAGCGACAGACTCCTACAATGAGCAGTTCTTC. The rearrangement uses TRBV7-3 and TRBJ2-1; D perhaps matches TRBD1 (5 bases). Germline CDR1 SGHTA, CDR2 FQGTGA. Trimming took off 2 bases at V and 0 bases at J, with 11 bases between the two ends. The CDR3 has 16 residues. The variable domain in full, with the rest retrieved from reference TRBV7-3 and TRBJ2-1, is GAGVSQTPSNKVTEKGKYVELRCDPISGHTALYWYRQSLGQGPEFLIYFQGTGAADDSGLPNDRFFAVRPEGSVSTLKIQRTERGDSAVYLCASSLGATDSYNEQFFGPGTRLTVL.

This clone was observed many times. The chain is built from TRBV4-2 and TRBJ2-5; TRBD1 might be the D (6 bases). CDR3 size: 14 residues. Trimming took 5 bases from V and 4 from J, leaving 14 bases between them. Germline V gene sequence: CDR1 LGHNA, CDR2 YNFKEQ. CDR3 in amino acids: CASSEQGPSETQYF. Here the CDR3 DNA reads TGTGCCAGCAGCGAACAGGGCCCCTCAGAGACCCAGTACTTC.

The chain recombines TRBV6-6 with TRBJ2-7; D unresolved. CDR3 length: 12 residues. Trimming left V 7 bases short and J 4 bases short, with 11 bases between. Germline V gene lookup returns CDR1 MNHNY and CDR2 SVGAGI (reference sequence). Here the CDR3 reads CASKGSWYEQYF. The CDR3 DNA sequence: TGTGCCAGCAAGGGCAGCTGGTACGAGCAGTACTTC.

This sequence joins TRBV7-9 and TRBJ1-1, with D perhaps TRBD1 (6 bases). The V gene lost 7 bases and the J gene lost 1 base, with 19 bases spanning the gap. This CDR3 region has 16 residues. CDR1 SEHNR and CDR2 FQNEAQ come from the germline V gene (reference sequence). The CDR3 loop is CASTSPSRGANTEAFF. The CDR3 nucleotides are TGTGCCAGCACCTCCCCCAGTCGGGGGGCGAACACTGAAGCTTTCTTT.

V and J are TRBV7-9 and TRBJ1-5, with a tentative D call TRBD1 (6 bases). The V and J ends lost 6 bases and 3 bases respectively, with 12 bases between them. The V gene's germline CDR1 is SEHNR and CDR2 FQNEAQ (reference sequence). This CDR3 contains 14 residues. The CDR3 loop reads CASSYQGINQPQHF. In DNA form, the CDR3 reads TGTGCCAGCAGTTACCAGGGGATCAATCAGCCCCAGCATTTT.

J is TRBJ2-1 and V is TRBV12-2; TRBD1, the D gene given by the table, was not confirmed from the DNA. TRBV12-2 represents a pseudogene. The CDR3 totals 11 residues. DNA for the CDR3: TGTGCAAGTCGCCCATACAATGAGCAGTTCTTC. Protein: CASRPYNEQFF.

The J gene is TRBJ1-2, the V gene TRBV11-1; D is undetermined. The CDR3 has 15 residues. V lost 5 bases and J lost 2, with 15 bases in between. Germline V gives CDR1 SGHAT, CDR2 FQDESV (reference sequence). In nucleotides, the CDR3 is TGTGCCAGCAGCCCGCATCCCCTTGGAAACTATGGCTACACCTTC. Protein product: CASSPHPLGNYGYTF.

The rearrangement links TRBV5-6 to TRBJ2-1, with D possibly being TRBD2 (6 bases). V lost 4 bases and J lost 10, with 18 bases in between. CDR1 is SGHDT, CDR2 YYEEEE, per germline. The CDR3 spans 14 residues. CDR3 loop: CASSGTGTDWEQFF. In DNA form, the CDR3 reads TGTGCCAGCAGCGGGACTGGGACGGATTGGGAGCAGTTCTTC.

The sample holds a few counts of this clone. This chain connects TRBV9 to TRBJ2-7; 8 bases map to TRBD1. The CDR3 extends over 15 amino acids. CDR1 and CDR2 (germline): SGDLS, YYNGEE. Germline trimming cut 4 bases from V and 2 bases from J; bases unmatched to any gene: 8. CDR3 sequence reads: CASSPSTGEAYEQYF. The CDR3 region has the DNA TGTGCCAGCAGCCCCTCGACAGGGGAAGCCTACGAGCAGTACTTC.

The rearrangement links TRBV5-1 to TRBJ2-3; 8 nucleotides align to TRBD2. The CDR3 loop spans 15 amino acids. CDR1 is SGHRS and CDR2 is YFSETQ in the germline V gene. The junction had 7 bases not matched to a gene; V was cut back by 5 bases and J by 2 bases. The CDR3 DNA sequence: TGCGCCAGCAGTACACTAGCGGTCTTCACAGATACGCAGTATTTT. It is translated as CASSTLAVFTDTQYF. Based on the CDR3 plus reference TRBV5-1 and TRBJ2-3, the full variable domain is KAGVTQTPRYLIKTRGQQVTLSCSPISGHRSVSWYQQTPGQGLQFLFEYFSETQRNKGNFPGRFSGRQFSNSRSEMNVSTLELGDSALYLCASSTLAVFTDTQYFGPGTRLTVL.

This clone showed up just a few times. The rearrangement joins TRBV20-1 to TRBJ2-3; D not certain. V was trimmed by 6 bases and J by 6 bases, leaving 10 bases between them. The CDR3 totals 11 residues. CDR1 and CDR2 from the germline V gene are DFQATT and SNEGSKA (reference sequence). The CDR3 reads CSAKQGDTQYF. The CDR3 DNA reads TGCAGTGCAAAACAAGGGGATACGCAGTATTTT.

The V gene is TRBV6-6, the J gene TRBJ1-3; maybe TRBD1 (6 bases). V gave up 5 bases and J gave up 3 bases, with 11 bases separating them. The CDR3 has 14 amino acids. Germline loops: CDR1 MNHNY, CDR2 SVGAGI (reference sequence). As DNA, the CDR3 is TGTGCCAGCAGTCAACAGGGAGATGGAAACACCATATATTTT. It encodes CASSQQGDGNTIYF.

This rearrangement joins TRBV6-5 to TRBJ2-7; 13 nucleotides align to TRBD2. The CDR3 totals 15 residues. Looked up from germline, CDR1 is MNHEY and CDR2 is SVGAGI. The V gene end was trimmed by 6 bases and the J gene end by 6 bases; junction bases not matched to a gene: 8. The CDR3 coding sequence is TGTGCCAGCAGATCCAGGACTAGCGGGAGAGTCGAGCAGTACTTC. This gives the protein CASRSRTSGRVEQYF.

This sequence joins TRBV7-8 and TRBJ1-6; no clear D. This CDR3 region has 13 residues. Germline V lookup: CDR1 SGHVS, CDR2 FQNEAQ. Between the trimmed V and J ends, which lost 5 bases and 9 bases, there was a span of 11 bases. CDR3: CASSPLWGSPLHF. Here the CDR3 DNA reads TGTGCCAGCAGCCCCTTATGGGGTTCACCCCTCCACTTT.

CDR3 in DNA: TGTGCCATCAGGGGGACAGGGGACGGCGAGCAGTACTTC. Amino acids: CAIRGTGDGEQYF. This sequence joins TRBV6-6 and TRBJ2-7; TRBD1 matches 10 bases. Germline CDR1 is MNHNY and CDR2 is SVGAGI (reference sequence). Trimming cost V 10 bases and J 6 bases; bases outside gene matches: 9. The CDR3 extends over 13 amino acids.